This T cell receptor (beta chain) comes out of a study of T cells after yellow fever vaccination. In this sample, this clonotype turned up many times. TCRdb passed the 5' RACE reads through MiXCR, listing each CDR3 protein once. The sample consists of about 350,000 distinct CDR3 sequences, about 8.3% of them appearing once. CDR1 SGHTA and CDR2 FQGNSA come from the germline V gene. V was pared by 3 bases and J by 6 bases, with 8 bases between. The CDR3 has 12 residues. The sequence was collected from a young man who received the YFV17D yellow fever vaccine. The rearrangement links TRBV7-2 to TRBJ1-2; D is unclear. The sample was PBMCs, taken around 45 days after the first yellow fever vaccination. Here the CDR3 reads CASSLLRDGYTF. Here the CDR3 DNA reads TGTGCCAGCAGCTTGCTTAGGGATGGCTACACCTTC.